Following are 2 T cell receptor beta chains from one sample sequenced in a study of early T cells in non-severe SARS-CoV-2 infection. TCRdb independently ran MiXCR on the 5' RACE reads; one entry per CDR3 protein. The sample carries about 77,000 distinct CDR3 sequences, more than 7.5% recorded once. The sequencing sample was made of whole blood. The receptors come from an adult who was a healthcare worker with PCR-confirmed SARS-CoV-2 infection or an uninfected control (not recorded which).

This clonotype has at least ten counts. The chain has TRBV6-2 or TRBV6-3 and TRBJ1-1; D not certain. The V end lost 5 bases, the J end lost 4 bases, and 8 bases lay between the germline ends. The length of the CDR3 is 12 residues. Germline V gene data show CDR1 as MNHEY and CDR2 as SVGEGT. The CDR3 DNA is TGTGCCAGCAGTATTACAGTCACTGAAGCTTTCTTT. Translated: CASSITVTEAFF.

In its sample, this clonotype was seen many times. The chain employs TRBV28 and TRBJ2-7; 14 positions agree with TRBD2. The germline CDR1 and CDR2 sequences are MDHEN and SYDVKM. This CDR3 contains 16 residues. Trimming removed 5 bases from V and 5 bases from J; junction bases left unmatched: 8. The CDR3 DNA reads TGTGCCAGCAGTATGACTAGCGGGAGGGCCCACGACGAGCAGTACTTC. Its translation: CASSMTSGRAHDEQYF.